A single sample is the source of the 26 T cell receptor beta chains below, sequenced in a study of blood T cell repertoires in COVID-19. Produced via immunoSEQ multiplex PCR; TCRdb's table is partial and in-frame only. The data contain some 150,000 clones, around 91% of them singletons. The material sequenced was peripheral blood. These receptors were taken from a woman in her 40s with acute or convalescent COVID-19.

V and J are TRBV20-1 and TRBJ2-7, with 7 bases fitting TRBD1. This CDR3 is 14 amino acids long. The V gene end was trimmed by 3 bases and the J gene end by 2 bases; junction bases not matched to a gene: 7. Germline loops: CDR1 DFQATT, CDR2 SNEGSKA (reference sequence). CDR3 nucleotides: TGCAGTGCTAGTGGACAGGTCATACCCTACGAGCAGTACTTC. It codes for CSASGQVIPYEQYF.

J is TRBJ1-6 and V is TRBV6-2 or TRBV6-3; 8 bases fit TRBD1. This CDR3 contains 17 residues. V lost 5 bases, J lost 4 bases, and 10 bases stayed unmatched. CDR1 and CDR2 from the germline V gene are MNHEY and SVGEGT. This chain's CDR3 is CASSATGTGEYNSPLHF. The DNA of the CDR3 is TGTGCCAGCAGTGCCACTGGGACAGGAGAATATAATTCACCCCTCCACTTT.

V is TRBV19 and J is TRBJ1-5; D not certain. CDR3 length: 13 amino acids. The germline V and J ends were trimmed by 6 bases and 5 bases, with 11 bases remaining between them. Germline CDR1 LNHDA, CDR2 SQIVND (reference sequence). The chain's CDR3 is CASSLNEDQPQHF. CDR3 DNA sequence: TGTGCCAGTAGCCTCAATGAGGATCAGCCCCAGCATTTT.

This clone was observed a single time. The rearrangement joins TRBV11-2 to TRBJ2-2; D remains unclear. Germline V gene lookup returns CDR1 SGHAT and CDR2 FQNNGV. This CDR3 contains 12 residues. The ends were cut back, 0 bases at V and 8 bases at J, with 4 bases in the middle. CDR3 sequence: CASSLEAGELFF. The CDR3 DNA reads TGTGCCAGCAGCTTAGAGGCAGGGGAGCTGTTTTTT.

The CDR3 bases are TGTGCCAGCAGCCCCGGGACTAGCGGGGCACAGAGCACAGATACGCAGTATTTT. This sequence encodes CASSPGTSGAQSTDTQYF. V gene TRBV7-2 combines with J gene TRBJ2-3; 13 bases are a match to TRBD2. The germline CDR1 and CDR2 sequences are SGHTA and FQGNSA. With V trimmed by 5 bases and J by 0 bases, 8 bases remained unmatched. CDR3 length equals 18 residues.

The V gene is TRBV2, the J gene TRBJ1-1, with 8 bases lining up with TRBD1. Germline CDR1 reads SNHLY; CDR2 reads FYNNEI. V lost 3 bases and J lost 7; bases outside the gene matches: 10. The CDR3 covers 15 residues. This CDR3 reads CASSDRPGGPREAFF. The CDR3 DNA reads TGTGCCAGCAGTGATAGGCCAGGGGGCCCGCGTGAAGCTTTCTTT.

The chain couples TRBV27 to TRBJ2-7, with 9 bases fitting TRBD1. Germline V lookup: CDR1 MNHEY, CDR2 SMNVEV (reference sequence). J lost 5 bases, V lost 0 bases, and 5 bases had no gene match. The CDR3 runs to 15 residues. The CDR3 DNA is TGTGCCAGCAGTTTATCCCAGACAGGGGGGAACGAGCAGTACTTC. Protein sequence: CASSLSQTGGNEQYF.

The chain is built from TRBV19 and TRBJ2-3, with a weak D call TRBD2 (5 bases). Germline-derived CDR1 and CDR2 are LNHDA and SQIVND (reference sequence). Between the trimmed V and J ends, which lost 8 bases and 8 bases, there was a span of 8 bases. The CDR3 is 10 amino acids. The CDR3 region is CASGSVTQYF. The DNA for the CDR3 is TGTGCCAGTGGGAGCGTTACGCAGTATTTT.

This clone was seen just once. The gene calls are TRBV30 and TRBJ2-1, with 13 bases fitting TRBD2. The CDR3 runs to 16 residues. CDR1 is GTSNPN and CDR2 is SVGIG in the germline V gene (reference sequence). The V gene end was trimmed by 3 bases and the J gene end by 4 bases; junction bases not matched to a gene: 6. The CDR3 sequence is CAWRSTSGRAYNEQFF. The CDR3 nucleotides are TGTGCCTGGAGGAGTACTAGCGGGAGGGCTTACAATGAGCAGTTCTTC. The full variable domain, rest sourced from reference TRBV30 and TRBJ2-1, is SQTIHQWPATLVQPVGSPLSLECTVEGTSNPNLYWYRQAAGRGLQLLFYSVGIGQISSEVPQNLSASRPQDRQFILSSKKLLLSDSGFYLCAWRSTSGRAYNEQFFGPGTRLTVL.

CDR3 loop: CASSRRTSGYTDTQYF. The CDR3 DNA follows: TGTGCCAGTAGTCGCCGGACTAGCGGGTACACAGATACGCAGTATTTT. V usage is TRBV19 and J usage is TRBJ2-3; 11 bases match TRBD2. The CDR3 extends over 16 amino acids. The germline V gene has CDR1 LNHDA and CDR2 SQIVND (reference sequence). The ends lost 5 bases at V and 2 bases at J; junction bases unmatched: 6.

Written as DNA, the CDR3 is TGTGCCAGTATTAGGGCCCCCACAGGTGGAGATAATTCACCCCTCCACTTT. Translated: CASIRAPTGGDNSPLHF. This sequence joins TRBV2 and TRBJ1-6; tentative D call: TRBD1 (5 bases). Trimming shortened V by 9 bases and J by 5 bases, and 23 bases separated the two germline ends. The CDR3 length is 17 residues. CDR1 SNHLY and CDR2 FYNNEI come from the germline V gene.

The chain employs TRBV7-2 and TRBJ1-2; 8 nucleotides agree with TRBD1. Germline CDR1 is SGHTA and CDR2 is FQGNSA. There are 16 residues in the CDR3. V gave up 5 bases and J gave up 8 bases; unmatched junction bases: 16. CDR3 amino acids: CASSAGTGTIGGGYTF. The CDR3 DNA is TGTGCCAGCAGCGCTGGGACAGGAACAATTGGGGGCGGCTACACCTTC. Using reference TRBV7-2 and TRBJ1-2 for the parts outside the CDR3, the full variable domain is GAGVSQSPSNKVTEKGKDVELRCDPISGHTALYWYRQSLGQGLEFLIYFQGNSAPDKSGLPSDRFSAERTGGSVSTLTIQRTQQEDSAVYLCASSAGTGTIGGGYTFGSGTRLTVV.

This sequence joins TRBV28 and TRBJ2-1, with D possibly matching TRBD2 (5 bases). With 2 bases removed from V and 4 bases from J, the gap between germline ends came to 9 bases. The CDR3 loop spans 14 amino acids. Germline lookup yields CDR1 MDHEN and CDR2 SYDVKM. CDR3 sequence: CASSLRTLYNEQFF. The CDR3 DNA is TGTGCCAGCAGTTTAAGGACTCTGTACAATGAGCAGTTCTTC.

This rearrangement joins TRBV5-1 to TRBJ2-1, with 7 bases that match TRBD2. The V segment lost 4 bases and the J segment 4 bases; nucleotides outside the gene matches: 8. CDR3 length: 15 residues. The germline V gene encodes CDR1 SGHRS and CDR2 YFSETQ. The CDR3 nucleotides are TGCGCCAGCAGCCTTGCTCCGGGGGGATACAATGAGCAGTTCTTC. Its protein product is CASSLAPGGYNEQFF.

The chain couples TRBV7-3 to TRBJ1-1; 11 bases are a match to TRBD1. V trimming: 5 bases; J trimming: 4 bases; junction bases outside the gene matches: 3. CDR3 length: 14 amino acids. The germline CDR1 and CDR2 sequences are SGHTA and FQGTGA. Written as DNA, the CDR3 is TGTGCCAGCAGCCCGGGGACAGGGGGCACTGAAGCTTTCTTT. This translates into CASSPGTGGTEAFF.

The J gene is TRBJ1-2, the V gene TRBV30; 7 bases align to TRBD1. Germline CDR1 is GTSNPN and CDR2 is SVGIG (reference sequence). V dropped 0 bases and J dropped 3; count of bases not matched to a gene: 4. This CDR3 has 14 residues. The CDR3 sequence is CAWSVGRGDYGYTF. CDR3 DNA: TGTGCCTGGAGTGTAGGCAGGGGGGACTATGGCTACACCTTC.

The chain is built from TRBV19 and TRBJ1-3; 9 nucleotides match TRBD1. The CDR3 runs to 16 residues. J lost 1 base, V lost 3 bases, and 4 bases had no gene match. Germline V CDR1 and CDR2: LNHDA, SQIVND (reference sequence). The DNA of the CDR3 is TGTGCCAGTAGTATTGGACAGGGGTCGTCTGGAAACACCATATATTTT. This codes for CASSIGQGSSGNTIYF.

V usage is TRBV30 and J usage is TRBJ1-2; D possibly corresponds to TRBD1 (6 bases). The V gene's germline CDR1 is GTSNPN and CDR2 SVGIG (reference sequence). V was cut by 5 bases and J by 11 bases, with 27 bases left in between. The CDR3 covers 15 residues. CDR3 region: CAWCLFGTGTPLYTF. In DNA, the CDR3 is TGTGCCTGGTGCCTTTTCGGCACCGGGACACCTCTATACACCTTC.

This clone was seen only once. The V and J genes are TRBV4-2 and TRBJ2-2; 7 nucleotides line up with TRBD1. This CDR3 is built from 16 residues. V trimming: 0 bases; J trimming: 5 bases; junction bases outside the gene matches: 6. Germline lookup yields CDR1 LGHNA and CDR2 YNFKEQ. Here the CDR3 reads CASSQDTQGWTGELFF. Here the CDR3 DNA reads TGTGCCAGCAGCCAAGATACACAGGGGTGGACCGGGGAGCTGTTTTTT.

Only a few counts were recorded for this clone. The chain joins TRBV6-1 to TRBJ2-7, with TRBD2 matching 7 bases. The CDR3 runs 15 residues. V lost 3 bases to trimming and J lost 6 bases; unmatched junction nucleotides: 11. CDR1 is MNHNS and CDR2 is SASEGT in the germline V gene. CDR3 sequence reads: CASSEFGAGTFEQYF. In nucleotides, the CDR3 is TGTGCCAGCAGTGAGTTTGGAGCGGGGACGTTCGAGCAGTACTTC.

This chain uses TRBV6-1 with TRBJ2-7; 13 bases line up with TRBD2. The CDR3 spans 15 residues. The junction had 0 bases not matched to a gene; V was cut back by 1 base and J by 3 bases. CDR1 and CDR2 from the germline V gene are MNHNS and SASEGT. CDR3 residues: CASSEGTSGGYEQYF. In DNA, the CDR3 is TGTGCCAGCAGTGAAGGGACTAGCGGGGGCTACGAGCAGTACTTC.

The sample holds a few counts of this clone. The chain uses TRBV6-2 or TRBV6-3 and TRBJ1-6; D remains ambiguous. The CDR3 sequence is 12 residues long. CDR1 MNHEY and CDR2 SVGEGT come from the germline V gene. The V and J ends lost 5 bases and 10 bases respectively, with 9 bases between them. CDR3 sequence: CASSQLGSPLHF. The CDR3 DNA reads TGTGCCAGCAGTCAGTTGGGCTCACCCCTCCACTTT.

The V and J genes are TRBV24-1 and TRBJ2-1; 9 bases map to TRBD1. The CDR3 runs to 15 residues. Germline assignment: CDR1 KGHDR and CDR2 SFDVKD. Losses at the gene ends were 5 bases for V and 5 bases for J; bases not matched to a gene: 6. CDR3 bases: TGTGCCACCAGTGGGTCAGACAGGGGGGACAATGAGCAGTTCTTC. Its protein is CATSGSDRGDNEQFF.

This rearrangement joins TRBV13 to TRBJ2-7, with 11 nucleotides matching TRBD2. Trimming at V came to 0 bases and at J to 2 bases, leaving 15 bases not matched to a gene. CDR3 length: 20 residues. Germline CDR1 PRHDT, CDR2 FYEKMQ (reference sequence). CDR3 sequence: CASSLGGGLADTQLTYEQYF. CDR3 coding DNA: TGTGCCAGCAGCTTAGGGGGGGGACTAGCGGATACACAACTGACCTACGAGCAGTACTTC.

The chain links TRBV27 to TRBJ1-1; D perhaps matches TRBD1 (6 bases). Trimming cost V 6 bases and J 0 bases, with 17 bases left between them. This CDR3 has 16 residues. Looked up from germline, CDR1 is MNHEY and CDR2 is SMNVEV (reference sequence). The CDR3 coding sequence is TGTGCCAGCAGCGGGAGGGGGGATCAAATGAACACTGAAGCTTTCTTT. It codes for CASSGRGDQMNTEAFF.

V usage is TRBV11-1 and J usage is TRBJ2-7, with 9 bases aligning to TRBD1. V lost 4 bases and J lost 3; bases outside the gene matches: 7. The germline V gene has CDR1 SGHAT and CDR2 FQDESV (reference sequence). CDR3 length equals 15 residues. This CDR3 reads CASSSGTGTVYEQYF. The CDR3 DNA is TGTGCCAGCAGCTCCGGGACAGGGACAGTCTACGAGCAGTACTTC.